Here is one T cell receptor (beta chain) with its context. The source of the sample is a study of blood T cell repertoires in COVID-19. This table comes from immunoSEQ multiplex PCR, and its TCRdb copy is limited to in-frame clones, with some not included. The sample carries fewer than 250,000 clones, roughly nine tenths recorded once. V lost 5 bases, J lost 6 bases, and 9 bases stayed unmatched. The CDR3 length is 15 residues. Germline V gives CDR1 MDHEN, CDR2 SYDVKM. The TCR was taken from a man in his forties or fifties with acute or convalescent COVID-19. The rearrangement uses TRBV28 and TRBJ2-7; 11 bases align to TRBD2. Sequencing input: peripheral blood. CDR3 DNA sequence: TGTGCCAGCAGTCCTACTACTAGCGGGAGAGGCGAGCAGTACTTC. Translating gives CASSPTTSGRGEQYF. Combining the CDR3 with reference TRBV28 and TRBJ2-7 gives the whole variable domain DVKVTQSSRYLVKRTGEKVFLECVQDMDHENMFWYRQDPGLGLRLIYFSYDVKMKEKGDIPEGYSVSREKKERFSLILESASTNQTSMYLCASSPTTSGRGEQYFGPGTRLTVT.